These 7 T cell receptor beta chains originate from one sample sequenced in a study of blood T cell repertoires in COVID-19. Profiled with immunoSEQ multiplex PCR; TCRdb holds only in-frame clones, not every one. The table lists 170,000 or so clones, around 87% of them singletons. Sequencing used peripheral blood. These receptors were obtained from a man aged 60 to 69 with COVID-19, enrolled during active disease.

The rearrangement joins TRBV6-4 to TRBJ1-5; TRBD1 matches at 9 bases. The V and J ends lost 9 bases and 1 base, in that order; junction bases with no gene match: 7. CDR1 is MRHNA, CDR2 SNTAGT, per germline. The CDR3 is 15 amino acids. The CDR3 coding sequence is TGTGCCAGACCTACAGGGGGCGAAAGCAATCAGCCCCAGCATTTT. It specifies CARPTGGESNQPQHF.

This clone was detected only a few times. The chain links TRBV10-3 to TRBJ2-7; 10 nucleotides agree with TRBD2. Germline-derived CDR1 and CDR2 are ENHRY and SYGVKD. This CDR3 region has 15 residues. CDR3 nucleotide sequence: TGTGGAGCGAAGCGGGGGGGCCCCGAGGGGGACGAGCAGTACTTC. It is translated as CGAKRGGPEGDEQYF.

For the CDR3, the DNA is TGTGCCAGCAGCGATCTAGGGGGATTACGAGGCTACACCTTC. Translation gives CASSDLGGLRGYTF. This chain uses TRBV7-9 with TRBJ1-2; a weak D match, TRBD1 (6 bases). Germline loops: CDR1 SEHNR, CDR2 FQNEAQ (reference sequence). This CDR3 has 14 amino acids. V dropped 5 bases and J dropped 8 bases, with 18 bases sitting between them. The variable domain in full, completed from reference TRBV7-9 and TRBJ1-2, reads DTGVSQNPRHKITKRGQNVTFRCDPISEHNRLYWYRQTLGQGPEFLTYFQNEAQLEKSRLLSDRFSAERPKGSFSTLEIQRTEQGDSAMYLCASSDLGGLRGYTFGSGTRLTVV.

The V call is TRBV6-5, the J call TRBJ2-5, with 11 bases matching TRBD2. The CDR3 has 14 residues. Germline V gene data show CDR1 as MNHEY and CDR2 as SVGAGI. V trimming: 6 bases; J trimming: 2 bases; junction bases outside the gene matches: 2. The CDR3 DNA reads as TGTGCCAGCAGGGGACTAGCGGCTCAAGAGACCCAGTACTTC. Encoded protein: CASRGLAAQETQYF.

The chain is built from TRBV6-5 and TRBJ1-1; D remains ambiguous. Germline CDR1 is MNHEY and CDR2 is SVGAGI. CDR3 length: 13 residues. V lost 8 bases, J lost 1 base, and 11 bases lay in between. In nucleotides, the CDR3 is TGTGCCAGCGGAGAGGGCGGGAACACTGAAGCTTTCTTT. Amino acids: CASGEGGNTEAFF.

The V call is TRBV28, the J call TRBJ1-2; no definite D call. The CDR3 covers 13 residues. Trimming cost V 6 bases and J 4 bases, with 12 bases left between them. Germline V lookup: CDR1 MDHEN, CDR2 SYDVKM. The CDR3 bases are TGTGCCAGCAGGTCGTCCGAGGCCTATGGCTACACCTTC. Translating it yields CASRSSEAYGYTF.

The J gene is TRBJ2-1, the V gene TRBV28; the match to TRBD2 covers 8 bases. The CDR3 sequence is 15 residues long. J was trimmed by 7 bases and V by 5 bases; bases with no gene match: 10. CDR1 and CDR2 (germline): MDHEN, SYDVKM. This CDR3 reads CASSLITSGKNEQFF. CDR3 in DNA: TGTGCCAGCAGTCTGATTACTAGCGGTAAGAATGAGCAGTTCTTC.